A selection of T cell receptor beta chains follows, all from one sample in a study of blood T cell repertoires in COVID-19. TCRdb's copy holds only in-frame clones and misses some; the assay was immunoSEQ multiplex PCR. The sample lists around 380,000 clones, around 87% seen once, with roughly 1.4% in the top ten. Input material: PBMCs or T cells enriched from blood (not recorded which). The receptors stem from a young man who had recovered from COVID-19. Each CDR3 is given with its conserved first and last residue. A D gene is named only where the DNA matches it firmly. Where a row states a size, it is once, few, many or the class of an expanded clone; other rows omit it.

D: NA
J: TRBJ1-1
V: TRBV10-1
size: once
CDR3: CASRNQGNTEAFF
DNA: TGCGCCAGCAGGAATCAGGGGAACACTGAAGCTTTCTTT

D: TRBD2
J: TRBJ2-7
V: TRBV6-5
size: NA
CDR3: CASSPGLAAIYEQYF
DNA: TGTGCCAGCAGTCCGGGACTAGCGGCGATTTACGAGCAGTACTTC

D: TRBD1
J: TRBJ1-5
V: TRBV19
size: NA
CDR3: CASSIGDRSHQPQHF
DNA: TGTGCCAGTAGTATCGGGGACAGGAGTCATCAGCCCCAGCATTTT

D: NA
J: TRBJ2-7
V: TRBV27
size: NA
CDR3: CASSLSVTYEQYF
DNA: TGTGCCAGCAGTTTATCCGTAACCTACGAGCAGTACTTC

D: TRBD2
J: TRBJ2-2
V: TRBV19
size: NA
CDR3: CASSKRGGLAGANTGELFF
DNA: TGTGCCAGTAGTAAAAGAGGGGGACTAGCGGGGGCGAACACCGGGGAGCTGTTTTTT

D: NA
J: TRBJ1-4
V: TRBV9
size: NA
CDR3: CASSLQGWQNEKLFF
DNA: TGTGCCAGCAGCCTCCAGGGGTGGCAGAATGAAAAACTGTTTTTT

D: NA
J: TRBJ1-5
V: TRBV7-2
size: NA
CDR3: CASSPGTSLFSNQPQHF
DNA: TGTGCCAGCAGTCCGGGGACAAGCCTCTTTAGCAATCAGCCCCAGCATTTT

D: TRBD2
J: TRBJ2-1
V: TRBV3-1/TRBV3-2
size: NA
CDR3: CASSQDYSGAGREQFF
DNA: TGTGCCAGCAGCCAAGATTACAGCGGGGCTGGTCGTGAGCAGTTCTTC

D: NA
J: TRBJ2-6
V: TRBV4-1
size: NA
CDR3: CASRKGDSGANVLTF
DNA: TGCGCCAGCAGAAAAGGAGACTCTGGGGCCAACGTCCTGACTTTC

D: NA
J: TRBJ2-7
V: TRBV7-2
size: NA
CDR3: CASSPDWHPYEQYF
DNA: TGTGCCAGCAGCCCGGACTGGCACCCTTACGAGCAGTACTTC